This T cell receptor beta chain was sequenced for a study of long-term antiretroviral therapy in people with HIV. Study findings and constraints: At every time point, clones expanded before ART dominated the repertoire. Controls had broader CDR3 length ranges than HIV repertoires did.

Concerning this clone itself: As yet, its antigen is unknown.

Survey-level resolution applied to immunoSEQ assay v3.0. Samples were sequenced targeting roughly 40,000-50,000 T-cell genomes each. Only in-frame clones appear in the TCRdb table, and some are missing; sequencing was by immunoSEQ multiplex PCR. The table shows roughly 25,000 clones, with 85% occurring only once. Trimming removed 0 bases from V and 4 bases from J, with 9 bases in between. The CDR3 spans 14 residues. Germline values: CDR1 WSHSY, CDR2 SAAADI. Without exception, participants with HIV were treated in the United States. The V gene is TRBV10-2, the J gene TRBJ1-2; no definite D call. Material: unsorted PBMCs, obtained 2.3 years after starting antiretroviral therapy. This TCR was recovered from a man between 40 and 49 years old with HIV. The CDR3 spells CASSESVVTYGYTF. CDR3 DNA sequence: TGCGCCAGCAGTGAGTCGGTAGTTACCTATGGCTACACCTTC.